The clone carrying this T cell receptor beta chain was seen repeatedly, ten times or more. This entry belongs to a study of regulatory T cells in long-lasting Graves disease. Time point: newly diagnosed GD, antithyroid drugs for less than 3 months. With RNA extracted from PBMCs as input, the TCR library was made. Assembly of TCR beta libraries relied on iRepertoire HTBI primers together with Arm-PCR of CDR3 regions. TCRdb independently ran MiXCR on the multiplex PCR reads; one entry per CDR3 protein. This sample yields about 420,000 distinct CDR3 sequences, of which 15% to 20% are seen a single time; under 30% belongs to the top ten. The same sample was also used in a study of T cells in Graves' hyperthyroidism and ophthalmopathy. Per that study: A first-round RT-PCR of the TCR CDR3 used the HTBI primer set.

The TCR originated in a woman aged 18-30 years with Graves disease. The sequencing here drew on peripheral blood mononuclear cells (PBMCs), taken at new diagnosis, from a patient treated with antithyroid drugs.

Written as DNA, the CDR3 is TGTGCCAGCGGCCAAGGACAGGCCCAATCCAATGAGCAGTTCTTC. This gives the protein CASGQGQAQSNEQFF. This chain connects TRBV2 to TRBJ2-1; 7 positions agree with TRBD1. CDR1 and CDR2 from the germline V gene are SNHLY and FYNNEI. Trimming removed 8 bases from V and 6 bases from J; junction bases left unmatched: 13. The CDR3 runs to 15 residues.